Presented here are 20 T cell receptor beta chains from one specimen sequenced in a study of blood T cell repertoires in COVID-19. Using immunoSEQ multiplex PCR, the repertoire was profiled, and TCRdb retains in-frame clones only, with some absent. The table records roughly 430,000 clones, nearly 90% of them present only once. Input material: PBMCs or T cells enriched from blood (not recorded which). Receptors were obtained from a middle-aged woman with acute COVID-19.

The CDR3 sequence is CAWSYGSWDTIYF. The CDR3 DNA reads TGTGCCTGGAGCTACGGGAGCTGGGACACCATATATTTT. J is TRBJ1-3 and V is TRBV30; D remains ambiguous. V lost 3 bases and J lost 8, with 14 bases in between. Germline CDR1 and CDR2: GTSNPN and SVGIG (reference sequence). The CDR3 sequence is 13 residues long. The full variable domain, its missing parts supplied by reference TRBV30 and TRBJ1-3, is SQTIHQWPATLVQPVGSPLSLECTVEGTSNPNLYWYRQAAGRGLQLLFYSVGIGQISSEVPQNLSASRPQDRQFILSSKKLLLSDSGFYLCAWSYGSWDTIYFGEGSWLTVV.

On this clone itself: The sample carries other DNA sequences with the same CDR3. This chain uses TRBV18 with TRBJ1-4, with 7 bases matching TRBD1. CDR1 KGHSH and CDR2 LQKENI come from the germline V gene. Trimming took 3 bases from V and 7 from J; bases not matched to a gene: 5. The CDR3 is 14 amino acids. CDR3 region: CASSPRQGGEKLFF. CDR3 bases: TGTGCCAGCTCACCCCGACAGGGTGGTGAAAAACTGTTTTTT.

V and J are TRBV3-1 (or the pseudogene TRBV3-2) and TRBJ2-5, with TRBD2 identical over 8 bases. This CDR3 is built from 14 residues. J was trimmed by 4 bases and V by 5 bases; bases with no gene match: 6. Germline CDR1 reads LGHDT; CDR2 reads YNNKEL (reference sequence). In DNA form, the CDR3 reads TGTGCCAGCAGCTCGGGACTAGGGGGAGAGACCCAGTACTTC. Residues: CASSSGLGGETQYF.

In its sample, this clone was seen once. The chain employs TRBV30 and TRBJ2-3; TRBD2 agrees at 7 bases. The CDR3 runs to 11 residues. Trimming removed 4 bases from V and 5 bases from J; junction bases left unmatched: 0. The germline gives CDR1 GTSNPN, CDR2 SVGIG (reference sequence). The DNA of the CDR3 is TGTGCCTGGACTAGCGGAGATACGCAGTATTTT. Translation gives CAWTSGDTQYF. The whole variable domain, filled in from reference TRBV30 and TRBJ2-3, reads SQTIHQWPATLVQPVGSPLSLECTVEGTSNPNLYWYRQAAGRGLQLLFYSVGIGQISSEVPQNLSASRPQDRQFILSSKKLLLSDSGFYLCAWTSGDTQYFGPGTRLTVL.

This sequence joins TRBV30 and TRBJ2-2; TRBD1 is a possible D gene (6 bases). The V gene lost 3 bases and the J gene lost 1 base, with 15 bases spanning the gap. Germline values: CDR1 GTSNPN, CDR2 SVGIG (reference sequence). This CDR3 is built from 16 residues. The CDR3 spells CAWSRSPGQNTGELFF. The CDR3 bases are TGTGCCTGGAGCCGTAGCCCGGGACAGAACACCGGGGAGCTGTTTTTT.

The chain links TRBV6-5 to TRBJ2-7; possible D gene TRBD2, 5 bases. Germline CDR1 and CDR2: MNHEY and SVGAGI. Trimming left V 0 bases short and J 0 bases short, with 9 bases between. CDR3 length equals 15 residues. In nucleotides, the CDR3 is TGTGCCAGCAGTTACTCGGGGAGAGTCTCCTACGAGCAGTACTTC. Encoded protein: CASSYSGRVSYEQYF.

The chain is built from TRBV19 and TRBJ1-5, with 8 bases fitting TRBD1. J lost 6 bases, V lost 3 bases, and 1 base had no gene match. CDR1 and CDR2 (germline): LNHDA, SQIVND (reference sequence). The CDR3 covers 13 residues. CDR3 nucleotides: TGTGCCAGTAGTATGGACAGGGCTCAGCCCCAGCATTTT. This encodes CASSMDRAQPQHF.

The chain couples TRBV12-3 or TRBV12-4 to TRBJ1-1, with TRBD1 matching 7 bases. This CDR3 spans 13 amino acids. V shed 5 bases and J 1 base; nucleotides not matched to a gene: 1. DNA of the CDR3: TGTGCCAGCAGTAGACAGGGGAACACTGAAGCTTTCTTT. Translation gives CASSRQGNTEAFF.

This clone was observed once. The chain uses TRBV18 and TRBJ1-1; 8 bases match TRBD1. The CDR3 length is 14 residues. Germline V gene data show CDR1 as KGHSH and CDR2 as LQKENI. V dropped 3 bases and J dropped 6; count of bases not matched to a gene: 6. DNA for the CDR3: TGTGCCAGCTCACCCGCAGGGGGCATAGCTGAAGCTTTCTTT. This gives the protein CASSPAGGIAEAFF.

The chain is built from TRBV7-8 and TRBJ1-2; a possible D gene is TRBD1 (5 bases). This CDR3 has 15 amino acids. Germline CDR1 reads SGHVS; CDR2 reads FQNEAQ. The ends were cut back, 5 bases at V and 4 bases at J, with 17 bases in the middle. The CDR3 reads CASSGRQTPLYGYTF. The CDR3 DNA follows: TGTGCCAGCAGCGGCCGACAGACTCCCCTCTATGGCTACACCTTC.

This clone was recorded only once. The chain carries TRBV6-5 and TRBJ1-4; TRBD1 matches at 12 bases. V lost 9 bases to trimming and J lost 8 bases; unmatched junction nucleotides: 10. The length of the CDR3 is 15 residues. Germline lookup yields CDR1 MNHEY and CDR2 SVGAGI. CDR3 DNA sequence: TGTGCCAGTGGGACAGGGGGCACGGGGGGCGAAAAACTGTTTTTT. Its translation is CASGTGGTGGEKLFF.

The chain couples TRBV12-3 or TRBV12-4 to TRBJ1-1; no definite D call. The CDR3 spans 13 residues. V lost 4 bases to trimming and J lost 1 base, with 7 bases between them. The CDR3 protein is CASSWAENTEAFF. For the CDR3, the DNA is TGTGCCAGCAGTTGGGCTGAGAACACTGAAGCTTTCTTT.

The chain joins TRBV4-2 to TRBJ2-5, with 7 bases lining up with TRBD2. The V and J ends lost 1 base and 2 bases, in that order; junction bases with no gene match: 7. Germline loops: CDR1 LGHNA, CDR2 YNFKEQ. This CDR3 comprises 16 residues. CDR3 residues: CASSQAGGRGQETQYF. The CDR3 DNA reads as TGTGCCAGCAGCCAAGCGGGGGGTAGGGGACAAGAGACCCAGTACTTC.

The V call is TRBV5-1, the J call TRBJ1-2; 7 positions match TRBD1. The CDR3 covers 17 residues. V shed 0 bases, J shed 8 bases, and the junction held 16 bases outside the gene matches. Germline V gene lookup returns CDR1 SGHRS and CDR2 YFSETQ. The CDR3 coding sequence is TGCGCCAGCAGCTTGGGGCGGACAGGATTTGGAGTGGAGGGCTACACCTTC. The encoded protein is CASSLGRTGFGVEGYTF.

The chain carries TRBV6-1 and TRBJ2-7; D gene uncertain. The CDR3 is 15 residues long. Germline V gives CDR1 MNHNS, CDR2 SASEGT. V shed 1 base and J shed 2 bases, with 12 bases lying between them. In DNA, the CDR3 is TGTGCCAGCAGTGAAGGTTCTGAGCCCCCCTACGAGCAGTACTTC. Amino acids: CASSEGSEPPYEQYF.

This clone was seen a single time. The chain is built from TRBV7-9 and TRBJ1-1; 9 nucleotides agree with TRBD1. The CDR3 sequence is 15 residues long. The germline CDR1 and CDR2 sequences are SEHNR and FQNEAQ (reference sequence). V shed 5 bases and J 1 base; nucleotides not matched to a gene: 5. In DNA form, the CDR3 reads TGTGCCAGCAGCGATATGGACAGGGGGAACACTGAAGCTTTCTTT. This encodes CASSDMDRGNTEAFF.

The CDR3 reads CASSDRGQDEKLFF. The CDR3 nucleotides are TGCGCCAGCAGCGACAGGGGGCAGGATGAAAAACTGTTTTTT. The chain combines TRBV5-1 with TRBJ1-4, with TRBD1 matching over 10 bases. The trim removed 4 bases at V and 6 bases at J, leaving 3 bases unmatched. CDR3 length equals 14 residues. Germline V gene data show CDR1 as SGHRS and CDR2 as YFSETQ.

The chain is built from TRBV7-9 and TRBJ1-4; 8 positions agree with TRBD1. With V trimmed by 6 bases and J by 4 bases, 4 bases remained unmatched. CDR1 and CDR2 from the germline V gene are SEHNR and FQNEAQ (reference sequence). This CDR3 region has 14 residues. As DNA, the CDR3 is TGTGCCAGCAGATCAACAGGGGGTAATGAAAAACTGTTTTTT. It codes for CASRSTGGNEKLFF.

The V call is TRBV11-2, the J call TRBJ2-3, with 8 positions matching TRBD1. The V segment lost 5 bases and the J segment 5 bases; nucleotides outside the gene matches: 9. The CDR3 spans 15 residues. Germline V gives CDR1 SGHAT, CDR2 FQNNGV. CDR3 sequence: CASSDLRGPRDTQYF. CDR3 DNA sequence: TGTGCCAGCAGCGATCTCAGGGGGCCGCGAGATACGCAGTATTTT.

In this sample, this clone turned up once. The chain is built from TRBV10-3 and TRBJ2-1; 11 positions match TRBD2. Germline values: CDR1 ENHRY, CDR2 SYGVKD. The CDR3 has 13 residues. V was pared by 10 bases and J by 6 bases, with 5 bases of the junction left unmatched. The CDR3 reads CASGTSGFNEQFF. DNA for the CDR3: TGTGCCAGCGGGACTAGCGGATTCAATGAGCAGTTCTTC.